These 22 T cell receptor beta chains were all obtained from the same sample, sequenced in a study of blood T cell repertoires in COVID-19. Here immunoSEQ multiplex PCR was the method, and the copy in TCRdb shows in-frame clones only, minus some. This table has around 200,000 clones, 85% to 90% appearing once. The source material was peripheral blood. These receptors all stem from a man aged 45-60 years with acute or convalescent COVID-19.

The chain recombines TRBV19 with TRBJ1-1; D unresolved. The CDR3 is 16 residues long. Trimming shortened V by 1 base and J by 0 bases, and 12 bases separated the two germline ends. Germline V lookup: CDR1 LNHDA, CDR2 SQIVND (reference sequence). CDR3 in amino acids: CASSIGLGPMNTEAFF. DNA of the CDR3: TGTGCCAGTAGTATAGGCCTTGGGCCTATGAACACTGAAGCTTTCTTT. The variable domain in full, completed from reference TRBV19 and TRBJ1-1, reads DGGITQSPKYLFRKEGQNVTLSCEQNLNHDAMYWYRQDPGQGLRLIYYSQIVNDFQKGDIAEGYSVSREKKESFPLTVTSAQKNPTAFYLCASSIGLGPMNTEAFFGQGTRLTVV.

CDR3 nucleotides: TGTGCCAGAAGCTTGGCCAGGGGTTTCAAAAACATTCAGTACTTC. Protein: CARSLARGFKNIQYF. This rearrangement joins TRBV5-3 to TRBJ2-4, with D tentatively TRBD1 (6 bases). TRBV5-3 is assigned to the ORF class and has an uncertain function. The V end lost 0 bases, the J end lost 3 bases, and 10 bases lay between the germline ends. This CDR3 has 15 amino acids.

The table lists this clone with a count of one. The chain carries TRBV7-9 and TRBJ2-5; TRBD2 might be the D (6 bases). CDR3 length equals 14 residues. Germline V gene lookup returns CDR1 SEHNR and CDR2 FQNEAQ (reference sequence). V lost 5 bases to trimming and J lost 6 bases, with 16 bases between them. The CDR3 nucleotides are TGTGCCAGCAGCCCCCCGGAGGGAGGAAAGACCCAGTACTTC. The encoded protein is CASSPPEGGKTQYF. Filled out from reference TRBV7-9 and TRBJ2-5, the complete variable domain reads DTGVSQNPRHKITKRGQNVTFRCDPISEHNRLYWYRQTLGQGPEFLTYFQNEAQLEKSRLLSDRFSAERPKGSFSTLEIQRTEQGDSAMYLCASSPPEGGKTQYFGPGTRLLVL.

V gene TRBV5-1 combines with J gene TRBJ1-1, with D possibly TRBD1 on 6 matching bases. The germline V gene has CDR1 SGHRS and CDR2 YFSETQ. Trimming removed 3 bases from V and 4 bases from J, with 16 bases in between. The CDR3 is 15 amino acids. The CDR3 DNA sequence: TGCGCCAGCAGCTACACGCAGGGGTGGGGCACTGAAGCTTTCTTT. This gives the protein CASSYTQGWGTEAFF. The full variable domain, with the rest looked up from reference TRBV5-1 and TRBJ1-1, is KAGVTQTPRYLIKTRGQQVTLSCSPISGHRSVSWYQQTPGQGLQFLFEYFSETQRNKGNFPGRFSGRQFSNSRSEMNVSTLELGDSALYLCASSYTQGWGTEAFFGQGTRLTVV.

V usage is TRBV27 and J usage is TRBJ2-7; D gene ambiguous. CDR1 and CDR2 from the germline V gene are MNHEY and SMNVEV (reference sequence). The CDR3 is made up of 14 amino acids. Trimming took off 2 bases at V and 2 bases at J, with 10 bases between the two ends. Here the CDR3 DNA reads TGTGCCAGCAGTTTACTTGGCGGCACCTACGAGCAGTACTTC. Translated, it gives CASSLLGGTYEQYF.

This chain uses TRBV27 with TRBJ1-2; 10 bases line up with TRBD1. V gave up 4 bases and J gave up 7 bases; unmatched junction bases: 6. Per the germline V gene, CDR1 is MNHEY and CDR2 is SMNVEV (reference sequence). This CDR3 has 14 amino acids. CDR3 nucleotides: TGTGCCAGCAGTTCCGACTGGACAGGGGGTGGCTACACCTTC. This translates into CASSSDWTGGGYTF.

The J gene is TRBJ2-5, the V gene TRBV5-1; 7 bases are shared with TRBD2. This CDR3 is 15 amino acids long. With V trimmed by 0 bases and J by 5 bases, 7 bases remained unmatched. Germline assignment: CDR1 SGHRS and CDR2 YFSETQ. CDR3 loop: CASSLAGGEGETQYF. The CDR3 DNA reads TGCGCCAGCAGCTTGGCTGGGGGGGAGGGCGAGACCCAGTACTTC.

The rearrangement joins TRBV27 to TRBJ2-1, with 8 bases aligning to TRBD2. The CDR3 loop spans 18 amino acids. The germline V gene has CDR1 MNHEY and CDR2 SMNVEV (reference sequence). Unmatched junction bases numbered 18, after V lost 2 bases and J lost 9 bases. CDR3 nucleotide sequence: TGTGCCAGCAGTTTAATCGGTACTAGCGGAGTTCTATTGGGTGAGCAGTTCTTC. Translated, it gives CASSLIGTSGVLLGEQFF.

V and J are TRBV6-2 or TRBV6-3 and TRBJ1-1; D is unresolved. V was trimmed by 4 bases and J by 0 bases, leaving 6 bases between them. CDR1 and CDR2 from the germline V gene are MNHEY and SVGEGT. The CDR3 extends over 13 amino acids. CDR3 coding DNA: TGTGCCAGCAGTTCAAAGCTGAACACTGAAGCTTTCTTT. This encodes CASSSKLNTEAFF.

This chain links TRBV28 with TRBJ1-2; 9 bases align to TRBD1. Germline V gene sequence: CDR1 MDHEN, CDR2 SYDVKM. The CDR3 consists of 15 residues. V lost 3 bases, J lost 2 bases, and 4 bases stayed unmatched. In nucleotides, the CDR3 is TGTGCCAGCAGTTTTTCTACAGGGGGCAACTATGGCTACACCTTC. Protein sequence: CASSFSTGGNYGYTF.

The chain carries TRBV27 and TRBJ2-2; 9 positions agree with TRBD2. The CDR3 has 16 residues. Germline CDR1 and CDR2: MNHEY and SMNVEV (reference sequence). V gave up 6 bases and J gave up 4 bases; unmatched junction bases: 9. This CDR3 is CASRTSGRGRTGELFF. The CDR3 bases are TGTGCCAGCAGGACTAGCGGACGGGGTCGCACCGGGGAGCTGTTTTTT.

The gene calls are TRBV12-1 and TRBJ1-6; TRBD1 is the table's D call and was not checked against the DNA. TRBV12-1 corresponds to a pseudogene. The CDR3 spans 18 residues. The CDR3 here is CASSSPPTVGSYNSPLHF. The CDR3 region has the DNA TGTGCCAGCAGCTCTCCCCCTACAGTAGGCTCCTATAATTCACCCCTCCACTTT.

The gene calls are TRBV6-7 and TRBJ2-7, with a possible D match to TRBD2 (6 bases). TRBV6-7 qualifies as an ORF whose function is uncertain. This CDR3 is built from 17 residues. V was cut by 0 bases and J by 3 bases, with 18 bases left in between. In DNA, the CDR3 is TGTGCCAGCAGTTACTCGACTTGGGCTAGCGCCTGCTACGAGCAGTACGTC. The encoded protein is CASSYSTWASACYEQYV.

The chain employs TRBV30 and TRBJ1-4; 8 bases match TRBD1. The CDR3 consists of 14 residues. V lost 2 bases, J lost 10 bases, and 9 bases stayed unmatched. Per the germline V gene, CDR1 is GTSNPN and CDR2 is SVGIG (reference sequence). The DNA of the CDR3 is TGTGCCTGGAGTAGGCAGGGGGCAAACGGAAAACTGTTTTTT. It yields the protein CAWSRQGANGKLFF.

The rearrangement joins TRBV9 to TRBJ1-2; 10 nucleotides match TRBD1. The V segment lost 0 bases and the J segment 6 bases; nucleotides outside the gene matches: 14. Germline V gene lookup returns CDR1 SGDLS and CDR2 YYNGEE. This CDR3 is built from 18 residues. The chain's CDR3 is CASSVGPRPGTGDHGYTF. For the CDR3, the DNA is TGTGCCAGCAGCGTAGGCCCACGACCCGGGACAGGGGACCATGGCTACACCTTC.

This rearrangement joins TRBV28 to TRBJ2-3; D perhaps matches TRBD2 (5 bases). V lost 6 bases and J lost 0, with 28 bases in between. The germline CDR1 and CDR2 sequences are MDHEN and SYDVKM. This CDR3 has 20 amino acids. DNA for the CDR3: TGTGCCAGCAGCTTACTTCCCTTGGCAATCGGACTCGCCAGCACAGATACGCAGTATTTT. This sequence encodes CASSLLPLAIGLASTDTQYF.

V and J are TRBV7-9 and TRBJ2-2, with 10 bases that match TRBD1. Germline CDR1 SEHNR, CDR2 FQNEAQ (reference sequence). The CDR3 spans 15 residues. Trimming removed 4 bases from V and 3 bases from J; junction bases left unmatched: 2. CDR3 DNA: TGTGCCAGCAGCTACGGACAGGGGGACACCGGGGAGCTGTTTTTT. This codes for CASSYGQGDTGELFF.

This rearrangement joins TRBV2 to TRBJ2-5, with a possible D match to TRBD2 (6 bases). Germline CDR1 reads SNHLY; CDR2 reads FYNNEI. Between the trimmed V and J ends, which lost 5 bases and 8 bases, there was a span of 15 bases. CDR3 length equals 13 residues. CDR3 loop: CASSPSLLATQYF. CDR3 nucleotide sequence: TGTGCCAGCAGTCCCTCGTTACTAGCAACCCAGTACTTC.

This sequence joins TRBV10-3 and TRBJ2-7, with D possibly TRBD2 on 5 matching bases. Trimming removed 3 bases at V and 2 bases at J, with 11 bases between. Germline-derived CDR1 and CDR2 are ENHRY and SYGVKD. The CDR3 has 14 amino acids. CDR3 protein: CAISDTGNAYEQYV. CDR3 coding DNA: TGTGCCATCAGTGATACCGGGAACGCCTACGAGCAGTACGTC.

This rearrangement joins TRBV27 to TRBJ2-3; 7 bases align to TRBD2. The junction had 8 bases not matched to a gene; V was cut back by 5 bases and J by 0 bases. This CDR3 has 16 residues. Germline CDR1 is MNHEY and CDR2 is SMNVEV (reference sequence). The CDR3 bases are TGTGCCAGCAGTGCCCTACCGGGACTAAGCACAGATACGCAGTATTTT. Protein sequence: CASSALPGLSTDTQYF.

V gene TRBV14 combines with J gene TRBJ2-7, with D possibly being TRBD1 (6 bases). Trimming left V 5 bases short and J 3 bases short, with 26 bases between. The CDR3 sequence is 18 residues long. Germline V lookup: CDR1 SGHDN, CDR2 FVKESK. Here the CDR3 reads CASSIGGHRADRIYEQYF. CDR3 DNA: TGTGCCAGCAGCATTGGTGGGCACAGGGCCGATCGGATCTACGAGCAGTACTTC.

The genes are TRBV19 and TRBJ2-3; D gene ambiguous. Germline CDR1 reads LNHDA; CDR2 reads SQIVND (reference sequence). V dropped 3 bases and J dropped 2 bases, with 9 bases sitting between them. The CDR3 totals 14 residues. Written as DNA, the CDR3 is TGTGCCAGTAGTATCGTGGCAGACACAGATACGCAGTATTTT. Its protein is CASSIVADTDTQYF.